What follows are 20 T cell receptor beta chains derived from one specimen sequenced in a study of OX40 agonist ivuxolimab in advanced cancers. Profiling relied on immunoSEQ multiplex PCR, and the TCRdb table lists in-frame clones only, not all of them. The data hold 60,000 to 95,000 clones, with 70% to 90% observed a single time. The sample in question was CD4+ or CD8+ T cells sorted from blood, obtained in a trial of the OX40 agonist ivuxolimab. The receptors here all came from an adult with an advanced solid tumor such as melanoma, head and neck, liver or kidney cancer.

A few counts support this clone. The rearrangement joins TRBV6-6 to TRBJ1-2; 7 bases line up with TRBD1. Germline values: CDR1 MNHNY, CDR2 SVGAGI (reference sequence). The trim removed 3 bases at V and 2 bases at J, leaving 3 bases unmatched. The CDR3 length is 14 residues. CDR3 sequence reads: CASSYAGGNYGYTF. Written as DNA, the CDR3 is TGTGCCAGCAGTTATGCAGGGGGGAACTATGGCTACACCTTC.

This clone appeared a few times. The chain uses TRBV29-1 and TRBJ2-5; 9 bases agree with TRBD1. J gave up 5 bases and V 7 bases, and 5 bases lay outside the gene matches. This CDR3 spans 12 amino acids. Germline assignment: CDR1 SQVTM and CDR2 ANQGSEA. In nucleotides, the CDR3 is TGCAGCGGCGAGGACAGGGGCGAGACCCAGTACTTC. This codes for CSGEDRGETQYF.

The J gene is TRBJ2-2, the V gene TRBV2, with D tentatively TRBD2 (5 bases). The V end was cut by 2 bases, the J end by 4 bases, with 14 bases between. The V gene's germline CDR1 is SNHLY and CDR2 FYNNEI. This CDR3 comprises 16 residues. Written as DNA, the CDR3 is TGTGCCAGCAGTGAACGGGGTCCTGACTTCACCGGGGAGCTGTTTTTT. Amino acids: CASSERGPDFTGELFF.

This sequence joins TRBV29-1 and TRBJ2-7; the D gene is possibly TRBD2 (6 bases). Trimming left V 7 bases short and J 6 bases short, with 16 bases between. Per the germline V gene, CDR1 is SQVTM and CDR2 is ANQGSEA. The CDR3 has 12 amino acids. The CDR3 loop reads CSGTGTSIEQYF. The CDR3 nucleotides read TGCAGCGGTACTGGGACTTCCATCGAGCAGTACTTC.

V is TRBV5-6 and J is TRBJ1-3; TRBD1 is a possible D gene (5 bases). V lost 0 bases, J lost 9 bases, and 10 bases lay in between. CDR3 length: 13 residues. The germline gives CDR1 SGHDT, CDR2 YYEEEE. CDR3 DNA: TGTGCCAGCAGCTTGGAATTGGGGCGCACCATATATTTT. Translated: CASSLELGRTIYF. The variable domain in full, with the rest retrieved from reference TRBV5-6 and TRBJ1-3, is DAGVTQSPTHLIKTRGQQVTLRCSPKSGHDTVSWYQQALGQGPQFIFQYYEEEERQRGNFPDRFSGHQFPNYSSELNVNALLLGDSALYLCASSLELGRTIYFGEGSWLTVV.

This clone has more than one count but fewer than ten. The chain couples TRBV11-3 to TRBJ1-2; 10 bases map to TRBD1. Germline V gene lookup returns CDR1 SGHNT and CDR2 YENEEA. V was clipped by 4 bases and J by 2 bases; unmatched bases: 7. The CDR3 is 16 amino acids. DNA for the CDR3: TGTGCCAGCAGCTCAATAGCGGGACAGGGGAACTATGGCTACACCTTC. It codes for CASSSIAGQGNYGYTF. The complete variable domain, with remaining parts taken from reference TRBV11-3 and TRBJ1-2, reads EAGVVQSPRYKIIEKKQPVAFWCNPISGHNTLYWYLQNLGQGPELLIRYENEEAVDDSQLPKDRFSAERLKGVDSTLKIQPAELGDSAVYLCASSSIAGQGNYGYTFGSGTRLTVV.

The chain has TRBV5-1 and TRBJ2-2; D is possibly TRBD2 (6 bases). The V gene's germline CDR1 is SGHRS and CDR2 YFSETQ. V lost 4 bases and J 4 bases, leaving 11 bases between the germline ends. The CDR3 contains 14 residues. The CDR3 DNA reads as TGCGCCAGCAGCGGCCAGCGGGTCACCGGGGAGCTGTTTTTT. Encoded protein: CASSGQRVTGELFF.

The V gene is TRBV19, the J gene TRBJ1-5; D is uncertain. This CDR3 region has 12 residues. The germline V and J ends were trimmed by 4 bases and 4 bases, with 5 bases remaining between them. Germline V gene data show CDR1 as LNHDA and CDR2 as SQIVND (reference sequence). CDR3 in amino acids: CASSRANQPQHF. The CDR3 nucleotides read TGTGCCAGTAGTAGGGCTAATCAGCCCCAGCATTTT.

The rearrangement uses TRBV2 and TRBJ2-5, with D perhaps matching TRBD2 (6 bases). Germline CDR1 and CDR2: SNHLY and FYNNEI. Trimming cost V 4 bases and J 5 bases, with 17 bases left between them. This CDR3 region has 15 residues. This chain's CDR3 is CASSGGWSGGETQYF. CDR3 nucleotide sequence: TGTGCCAGCAGTGGGGGGTGGTCAGGAGGGGAGACCCAGTACTTC.

The CDR3 loop is CASSSAGDYGYTF. CDR3 nucleotide sequence: TGTGCCAGCAGTTCAGCAGGAGACTATGGCTACACCTTC. The V call is TRBV28, the J call TRBJ1-2; D gene uncertain. CDR1 and CDR2 from the germline V gene are MDHEN and SYDVKM. This CDR3 spans 13 amino acids. V was trimmed by 4 bases and J by 3 bases, leaving 9 bases between them.

The V call is TRBV19, the J call TRBJ2-1; D possibly corresponds to TRBD2 (6 bases). V was cut by 6 bases and J by 8 bases, with 14 bases left in between. CDR3 length: 13 amino acids. CDR1 and CDR2 (germline): LNHDA, SQIVND (reference sequence). In DNA form, the CDR3 reads TGTGCCAGTAGAGGAGGGGCGGTCGATGAGCAGTTCTTC. Protein sequence: CASRGGAVDEQFF.

The chain carries TRBV15 and TRBJ1-5; D is undetermined. Germline V CDR1 and CDR2: LNHNV, YYDKDF (reference sequence). The V end was cut by 0 bases, the J end by 4 bases, with 10 bases between. The CDR3 contains 15 residues. The CDR3 DNA reads TGTGCCACCAGCAGAGATTTGGCGGGGAATCAGCCCCAGCATTTT. Encoded protein: CATSRDLAGNQPQHF.

The V call is TRBV5-6, the J call TRBJ2-2; TRBD2 agrees at 11 bases. The germline gives CDR1 SGHDT, CDR2 YYEEEE. CDR3 size: 17 residues. Trimming removed 4 bases from V and 4 bases from J; junction bases left unmatched: 9. CDR3 protein: CASSLNPGTSGTGELFF. Written as DNA, the CDR3 is TGTGCCAGCAGCCTAAACCCCGGGACTAGCGGCACCGGGGAGCTGTTTTTT.

The chain couples TRBV5-1 to TRBJ1-2; 8 nucleotides line up with TRBD1. The CDR3 loop spans 16 amino acids. The V gene's germline CDR1 is SGHRS and CDR2 YFSETQ. The V gene end was trimmed by 0 bases and the J gene end by 3 bases; junction bases not matched to a gene: 7. The CDR3 bases are TGCGCCAGCAGCTTGGCCGGGACAGGAATGCACTATGGCTACACCTTC. This gives the protein CASSLAGTGMHYGYTF.

CDR3 nucleotides: TGTGCCAGCAGCTTGGTCTCGCTCCCTTTGGACGGGGAGCTGTTTTTT. This sequence encodes CASSLVSLPLDGELFF. This chain joins TRBV11-2 and TRBJ2-2; D unresolved. Deletions cut 3 bases from V and 7 bases from J, with 18 bases between. The germline V gene encodes CDR1 SGHAT and CDR2 FQNNGV. This CDR3 contains 16 residues.

This clone was found a few times. V gene TRBV6-6 combines with J gene TRBJ2-1, with D possibly matching TRBD2 (5 bases). The V and J ends lost 5 bases and 7 bases respectively, with 21 bases between them. Germline lookup yields CDR1 MNHNY and CDR2 SVGAGI (reference sequence). The CDR3 consists of 16 residues. CDR3 region: CASSVTQNYGGNEQFF. DNA of the CDR3: TGTGCCAGCAGTGTGACTCAAAACTACGGCGGGAATGAGCAGTTCTTC.

V gene TRBV5-1 combines with J gene TRBJ2-5; 10 bases line up with TRBD1. V was pared by 4 bases and J by 4 bases, with 10 bases of the junction left unmatched. Germline V gene lookup returns CDR1 SGHRS and CDR2 YFSETQ. This CDR3 has 16 amino acids. This CDR3 reads CASSMTPGQGLETQYF. The CDR3 nucleotides are TGCGCCAGCAGCATGACCCCGGGACAGGGGTTAGAGACCCAGTACTTC.

V and J are TRBV28 and TRBJ2-1, with 8 bases aligning to TRBD2. The CDR3 runs 13 residues. V lost 8 bases and J lost 8; bases outside the gene matches: 8. Germline V gene data show CDR1 as MDHEN and CDR2 as SYDVKM. The CDR3 DNA reads TGTGCCAGCGTTGTAGCGGGGCACTATGAGCAGTTCTTC. Its translation: CASVVAGHYEQFF.

The rearrangement joins TRBV9 to TRBJ2-4; TRBD1 agrees at 11 bases. The V gene's germline CDR1 is SGDLS and CDR2 YYNGEE. The CDR3 has 15 residues. V shed 3 bases, J shed 5 bases, and the junction held 4 bases outside the gene matches. As DNA, the CDR3 is TGTGCCAGCAGCGCCCGGACAGGGGGCGAAAACATTCAGTACTTC. This sequence encodes CASSARTGGENIQYF.

The chain has TRBV6-5 and TRBJ2-7; 9 nucleotides align to TRBD1. Unmatched junction bases numbered 6, after V lost 6 bases and J lost 3 bases. Germline assignment: CDR1 MNHEY and CDR2 SVGAGI. This CDR3 region has 14 residues. The CDR3 DNA reads as TGTGCCAGCAGCCCGGGACAGGGAGGCTACGAGCAGTACTTC. Translating it yields CASSPGQGGYEQYF.